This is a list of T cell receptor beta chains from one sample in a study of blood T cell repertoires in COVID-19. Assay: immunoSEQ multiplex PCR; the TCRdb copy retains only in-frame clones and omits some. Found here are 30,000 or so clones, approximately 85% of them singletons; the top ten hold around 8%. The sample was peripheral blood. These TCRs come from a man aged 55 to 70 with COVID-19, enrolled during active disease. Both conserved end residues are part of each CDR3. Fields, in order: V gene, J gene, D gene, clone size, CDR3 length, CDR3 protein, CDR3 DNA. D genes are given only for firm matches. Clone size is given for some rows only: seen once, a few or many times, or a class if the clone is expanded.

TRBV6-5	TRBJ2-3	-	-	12	CASRPTSDTQYF	TGTGCCAGCAGACCAACTAGCGATACGCAGTATTTT
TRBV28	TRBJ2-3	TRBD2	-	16	CASSLIKREATDTQYF	TGTGCCAGCAGTTTGATTAAGCGGGAGGCCACAGATACGCAGTATTTT
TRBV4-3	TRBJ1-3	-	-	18	CASSQSPPRRSSGNTIYF	TGCGCCAGCAGCCAAAGCCCCCCGAGACGGAGCTCTGGAAACACCATATATTTT
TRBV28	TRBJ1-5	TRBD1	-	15	CASSPSGQGHQPQHF	TGTGCCAGCAGTCCCTCGGGACAGGGACATCAGCCCCAGCATTTT
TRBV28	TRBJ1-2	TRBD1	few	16	CASSGTGGASNYGYTF	TGTGCCAGCAGTGGGACAGGGGGTGCCTCAAACTATGGCTACACCTTC
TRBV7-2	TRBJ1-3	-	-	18	CASSLIWGGGQSGNTIYF	TGTGCCAGCAGCCTAATATGGGGGGGCGGCCAATCTGGAAACACCATATATTTT
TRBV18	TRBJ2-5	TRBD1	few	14	CASSPSGGRETQYF	TGTGCCAGCTCACCGTCAGGGGGCCGGGAGACCCAGTACTTC
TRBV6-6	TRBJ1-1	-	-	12	CATRGGNTEAFF	TGTGCCACCCGGGGGGGGAACACTGAAGCTTTCTTT
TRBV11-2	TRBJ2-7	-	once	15	CASRSRDWQAYEQYF	TGTGCCAGCAGAAGCCGGGACTGGCAAGCCTACGAGCAGTACTTC
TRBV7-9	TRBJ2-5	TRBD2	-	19	CASSLDQGLAGGPGETQYF	TGTGCCAGCAGCTTAGATCAGGGGTTAGCGGGAGGGCCAGGAGAGACCCAGTACTTC
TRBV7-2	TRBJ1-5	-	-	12	CASSFNNQPQHF	TGTGCCAGCAGCTTTAATAATCAGCCCCAGCATTTT
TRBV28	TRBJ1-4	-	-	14	CASSFRGTTEKLFF	TGTGCCAGCAGTTTCCGGGGTACAACTGAAAAACTGTTTTTT
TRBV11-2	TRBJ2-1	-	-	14	CASSLVGVWNEQFF	TGTGCCAGCAGCTTAGTAGGGGTTTGGAATGAGCAGTTCTTC
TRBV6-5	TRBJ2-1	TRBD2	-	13	CASGTSGTNEQFF	TGTGCCAGCGGGACTAGCGGGACTAATGAGCAGTTCTTC
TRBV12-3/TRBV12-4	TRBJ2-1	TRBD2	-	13	CASLLIAGLGLFF	TGTGCCAGCTTGTTGATAGCGGGGTTGGGGCTGTTCTTC
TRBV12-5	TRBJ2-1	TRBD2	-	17	CASGLGTLAGIYNEQFF	TGTGCTAGTGGTTTGGGCACTCTAGCGGGAATCTACAATGAGCAGTTCTTC
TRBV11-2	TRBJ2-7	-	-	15	CASSLEPSHGGEQYF	TGTGCCAGCAGCTTAGAGCCGTCCCACGGGGGAGAGCAGTACTTC
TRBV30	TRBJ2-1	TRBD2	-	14	CAWTGLAGAGEQFF	TGTGCCTGGACTGGACTAGCGGGAGCAGGGGAGCAGTTCTTC
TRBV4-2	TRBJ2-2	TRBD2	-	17	CASSPLLAGGVTGELFF	TGTGCCAGCAGCCCCTTACTAGCGGGAGGCGTAACCGGGGAGCTGTTTTTT
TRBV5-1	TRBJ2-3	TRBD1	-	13	CASSADRADTQYF	TGCGCCAGCAGCGCTGACAGGGCTGATACGCAGTATTTT
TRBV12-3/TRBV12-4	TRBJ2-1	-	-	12	CASSAAGNEQFF	TGTGCCAGCAGCGCCGCGGGTAATGAGCAGTTCTTC
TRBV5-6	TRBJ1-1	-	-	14	CASRSGLANTEAFF	TGTGCCAGCAGAAGTGGACTGGCGAACACTGAAGCTTTCTTT
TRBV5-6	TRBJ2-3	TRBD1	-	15	CASQPPGQGWDTQYF	TGTGCCAGCCAACCCCCGGGACAGGGCTGGGATACGCAGTATTTT
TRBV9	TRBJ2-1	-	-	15	CASSVDPSSYNEQFF	TGTGCCAGCAGCGTAGACCCGAGCTCCTACAATGAGCAGTTCTTC
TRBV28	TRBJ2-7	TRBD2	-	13	CASKGGGRPEQYF	TGTGCCAGCAAAGGTGGCGGGAGGCCCGAGCAGTACTTC
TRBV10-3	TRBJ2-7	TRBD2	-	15	CAISGGLAGGYEQYF	TGTGCCATCAGTGGCGGACTAGCGGGAGGGTATGAGCAGTACTTC
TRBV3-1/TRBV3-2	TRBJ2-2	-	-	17	CASSQPSGRGKTGELFF	TGTGCCAGCAGCCAACCTTCGGGTAGGGGGAAGACCGGGGAGCTGTTTTTT
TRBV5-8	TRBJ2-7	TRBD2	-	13	CASSQGLVYEQYF	TGTGCCAGCAGCCAGGGACTAGTGTACGAGCAGTACTTC
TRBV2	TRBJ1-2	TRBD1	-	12	CASSTGIGGYTF	TGTGCCAGCTCGACAGGGATCGGCGGCTACACCTTC
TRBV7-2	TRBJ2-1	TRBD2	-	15	CASSLDRGGHNEQFF	TGTGCCAGCAGCTTAGATCGGGGAGGGCACAATGAGCAGTTCTTC
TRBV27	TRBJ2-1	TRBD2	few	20	CASIPLPGLAGASSYNEQFF	TGTGCCAGCATTCCACTTCCGGGGCTAGCGGGGGCGAGCTCCTACAATGAGCAGTTCTTC
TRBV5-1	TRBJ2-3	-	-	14	CASSSGQAGDTQYF	TGCGCCAGCAGCTCCGGACAGGCGGGGGATACGCAGTATTTT
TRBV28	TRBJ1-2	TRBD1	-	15	CAGSGTGGRNYGYTF	TGTGCCGGATCCGGGACAGGGGGAAGGAACTATGGCTACACCTTC
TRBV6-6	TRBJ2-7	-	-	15	CASSAGRLSSYEQYF	TGTGCCAGCAGCGCGGGACGTTTAAGCTCCTACGAGCAGTACTTC
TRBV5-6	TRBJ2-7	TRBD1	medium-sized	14	CASSHPGQGNEQYF	TGTGCCAGCAGCCACCCGGGACAGGGTAACGAGCAGTACTTC